A single sample gave rise to the 15 T cell receptor beta chains below, sequenced in a study of T cell repertoires in cytomegalovirus infection (dated by TCRdb to between 2018 and 2021). The sequencer was an Illumina HiSeq 1500. TCRdb ran its own pipeline on the public reads, namely fastp trimming at Q25 and MiXCR clone calling, and kept in-frame beta chains. Each entry is one CDR3 protein sequence, shown with its most common DNA and genes. Here the sample has hundreds of thousands of distinct CDR3 sequences; around a third occur a single time. More than 12% of the sample lies in the top ten. No antigen has been assigned to these receptors. The treatment or condition label, as the study defines it: in vitro stimulation with specific CMV peptide epitopes to enrich CMV-specific T cells. The sequences come from cultured CD8+ T cells from PBMCs, collected from culture after CMV antigen stimulation. These receptor sequences come from a human donor in good health (CMV status not recorded). Some clones in this sample may be carry-over from other donors' samples.

The V call is TRBV27, the J call TRBJ1-1; D remains ambiguous. CDR1 MNHEY and CDR2 SMNVEV come from the germline V gene (reference sequence). V gave up 2 bases and J gave up 5 bases, with 15 bases separating them. This CDR3 comprises 15 residues. CDR3 nucleotides: TGTGCCAGCAGTTTAAGTAGGGCTGGGAAGACTGAAGCTTTCTTT. This encodes CASSLSRAGKTEAFF.

The rearrangement uses TRBV11-2 and TRBJ2-3, with D possibly being TRBD2 (6 bases). Germline loops: CDR1 SGHAT, CDR2 FQNNGV. The CDR3 runs 14 residues. V was clipped by 6 bases and J by 5 bases, with 15 bases between them. The CDR3 DNA follows: TGTGCCAGCAGACCCGATGGAGCGGGAGATACGCAGTATTTT. Translated, it gives CASRPDGAGDTQYF. Full variable domain (missing parts from reference TRBV11-2 and TRBJ2-3): EAGVAQSPRYKIIEKRQSVAFWCNPISGHATLYWYQQILGQGPKLLIQFQNNGVVDDSQLPKDRFSAERLKGVDSTLKIQPAKLEDSAVYLCASRPDGAGDTQYFGPGTRLTVL.

This clonotype was observed a few times. This rearrangement joins TRBV10-3 to TRBJ1-2; unclear D gene. The CDR3 is made up of 15 amino acids. Germline values: CDR1 ENHRY, CDR2 SYGVKD. Deletions cut 2 bases from V and 6 bases from J, with 16 bases between. In DNA, the CDR3 is TGTGCCATCAGTGAGGGGTCGGGCTCTAAGAATGGCTACACCTTC. Its protein is CAISEGSGSKNGYTF.

V is TRBV19 and J is TRBJ1-3; TRBD1 might be the D (5 bases). Germline lookup yields CDR1 LNHDA and CDR2 SQIVND (reference sequence). Trimming took off 10 bases at V and 3 bases at J, with 7 bases between the two ends. The CDR3 totals 11 residues. For the CDR3, the DNA is TGTGCCACGGGGGTTGGAAACACCATATATTTT. Translating gives CATGVGNTIYF.

This clonotype occurred a few times. The chain employs TRBV27 and TRBJ2-5; 8 bases line up with TRBD2. Germline values: CDR1 MNHEY, CDR2 SMNVEV (reference sequence). The V and J ends lost 4 bases and 4 bases, in that order; junction bases with no gene match: 5. This CDR3 contains 14 residues. The CDR3 loop reads CASSWTGGRETQYF. In nucleotides, the CDR3 is TGTGCCAGCAGTTGGACGGGGGGGCGAGAGACCCAGTACTTC.

This clonotype was picked up a small number of times. V usage is TRBV6-1 and J usage is TRBJ2-3; D is undetermined. In germline, CDR1 is MNHNS, CDR2 SASEGT. Trimming took off 5 bases at V and 3 bases at J, with 15 bases between the two ends. The CDR3 has 15 residues. CDR3 in DNA: TGTGCCAGCAGTTTTTACCGAGCATCAACAGATACGCAGTATTTT. Protein sequence: CASSFYRASTDTQYF.

This clonotype has only a few counts. This chain links TRBV6-5 with TRBJ1-1; weak D call: TRBD1 (6 bases). The ends were cut back, 0 bases at V and 0 bases at J, with 11 bases in the middle. Germline values: CDR1 MNHEY, CDR2 SVGAGI. The CDR3 runs 16 residues. CDR3 in DNA: TGTGCCAGCAGTTACTCCGGGGGCGCGGTGAACACTGAAGCTTTCTTT. Translation gives CASSYSGGAVNTEAFF.

The genes are TRBV20-1 and TRBJ2-1; D gene unclear. The CDR3 runs 13 residues. V lost 1 base to trimming and J lost 7 bases, with 11 bases between them. Germline-derived CDR1 and CDR2 are DFQATT and SNEGSKA (reference sequence). This CDR3 is CSARAGFENEQFF. CDR3 sequence (DNA): TGCAGTGCTAGAGCCGGGTTCGAGAATGAGCAGTTCTTC.

This clonotype came up many times. The chain employs TRBV7-9 and TRBJ1-4, with D possibly being TRBD1 (5 bases). This CDR3 region has 17 residues. V was trimmed by 5 bases and J by 0 bases, leaving 16 bases between them. Germline CDR1 reads SEHNR; CDR2 reads FQNEAQ (reference sequence). The CDR3 is CASSPPKTETTNEKLFF. In nucleotides, the CDR3 is TGTGCCAGCAGCCCCCCGAAGACAGAGACAACTAATGAAAAACTGTTTTTT.

This chain uses TRBV19 with TRBJ1-1; D not certain. With 1 base removed from V and 0 bases from J, the gap between germline ends came to 12 bases. CDR1 is LNHDA and CDR2 is SQIVND in the germline V gene (reference sequence). CDR3 length: 16 amino acids. The DNA of the CDR3 is TGTGCCAGTAGTATAGGAGATTCGCACTTGAACACTGAAGCTTTCTTT. Encoded protein: CASSIGDSHLNTEAFF.

The chain is built from TRBV12-3 or TRBV12-4 and TRBJ1-2; perhaps TRBD1 as D (5 bases). V lost 3 bases and J 8 bases, leaving 22 bases between the germline ends. The CDR3 has 16 residues. Here the CDR3 DNA reads TGTGCCAGCAGTTTCTCGACCGAGGGGTGGTCGGCCGGCTACACCTTC. This sequence encodes CASSFSTEGWSAGYTF.

The chain carries TRBV10-2 and TRBJ2-1; tentatively, D is TRBD1 or TRBD2 (5 bases each). The germline V gene encodes CDR1 WSHSY and CDR2 SAAADI. The CDR3 totals 14 residues. The V end lost 8 bases, the J end lost 0 bases, and 11 bases lay between the germline ends. CDR3 nucleotide sequence: TGCGCCAGCGGGGACGGCAGCTCCTACAATGAGCAGTTCTTC. This codes for CASGDGSSYNEQFF.

The J gene is TRBJ2-7, the V gene TRBV2, with unresolved D. V shed 3 bases and J shed 2 bases, with 14 bases lying between them. The CDR3 extends over 15 amino acids. Germline CDR1 SNHLY, CDR2 FYNNEI. CDR3 amino acids: CASSEEGPLTYEQYV. The CDR3 DNA follows: TGTGCCAGCAGTGAGGAAGGGCCCCTGACCTACGAGCAGTACGTC.

A few counts support this clonotype. The V gene is TRBV7-2, the J gene TRBJ2-2; D is uncertain. Germline assignment: CDR1 SGHTA and CDR2 FQGNSA. V lost 5 bases and J 3 bases, leaving 7 bases between the germline ends. This CDR3 is 13 amino acids long. Here the CDR3 reads CASSVSYTGELFF. The CDR3, as DNA: TGTGCCAGCAGCGTATCCTACACCGGGGAGCTGTTTTTT. Looking up the rest from reference TRBV7-2 and TRBJ2-2 gives the full variable domain: GAGVSQSPSNKVTEKGKDVELRCDPISGHTALYWYRQSLGQGLEFLIYFQGNSAPDKSGLPSDRFSAERTGGSVSTLTIQRTQQEDSAVYLCASSVSYTGELFFGEGSRLTVL.

V is TRBV27 and J is TRBJ1-6; D may be TRBD1 (5 bases). There are 16 residues in the CDR3. Trimming removed 6 bases from V and 3 bases from J, with 15 bases in between. In germline, CDR1 is MNHEY, CDR2 SMNVEV (reference sequence). CDR3 protein: CASRSRDSYYNSPLHF. The CDR3 coding sequence is TGTGCCAGCAGATCCCGAGACAGCTACTATAATTCACCCCTCCACTTT.